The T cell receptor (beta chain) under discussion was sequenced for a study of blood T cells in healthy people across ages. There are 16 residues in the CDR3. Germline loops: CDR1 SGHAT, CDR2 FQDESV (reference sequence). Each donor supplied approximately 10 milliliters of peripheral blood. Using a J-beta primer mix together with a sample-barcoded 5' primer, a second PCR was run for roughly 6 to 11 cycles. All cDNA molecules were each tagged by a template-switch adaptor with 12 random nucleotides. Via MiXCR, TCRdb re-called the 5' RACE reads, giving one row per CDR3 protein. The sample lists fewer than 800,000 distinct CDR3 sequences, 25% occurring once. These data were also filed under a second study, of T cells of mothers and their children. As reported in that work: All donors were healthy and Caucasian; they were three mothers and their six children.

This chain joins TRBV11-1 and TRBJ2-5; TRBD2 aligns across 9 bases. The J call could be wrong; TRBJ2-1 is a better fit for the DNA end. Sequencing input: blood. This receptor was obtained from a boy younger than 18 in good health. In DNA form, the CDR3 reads TGTGCCAGCAGCTTAGCGAGTAGCGGGAGAGCGAATGAGCAGTTCTTC. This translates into CASSLASSGRANEQFF.